These T cell receptor beta chains were read from a single sample in a study of T cells in Graves' hyperthyroidism and ophthalmopathy. TCRdb recomputed calls from the multiplex PCR reads with MiXCR, one row per CDR3 protein. The data contain hundreds of thousands of distinct CDR3 sequences, 14% of them seen just once; the ten biggest clones take up approximately 10%. The sequencing input was blood. Every receptor here comes from a woman younger than 30 with Graves' hyperthyroidism. Both conserved end residues are part of each CDR3. The D gene is left open where the match is weak. Rows give clone size only sometimes, using once, few, many, or a class for an expanded clone.

j_gene	d_gene	v_gene	abundance	CDR3nt	CDR3aa
TRBJ1-5	NA	TRBV28	many	TGTGCCAGCAGTTTAGTCGTGGCCTTAGCTTATAGCAATCAGCCCCAGCATTTT	CASSLVVALAYSNQPQHF
TRBJ2-3	NA	TRBV11-2	many	TGTGCCAGCAGCTTGGACCCCGGCGCCCGCGCAGATACGCAGTATTTT	CASSLDPGARADTQYF
TRBJ2-1	TRBD2	TRBV18	many	TGTGCCAGCTCACCAGGGTCTAGCGGAAGCTCCTACAATGAGCAGTTCTTC	CASSPGSSGSSYNEQFF
TRBJ1-6	NA	TRBV5-5	NA	TGTGCCAGCAGTCAGGGGCGAGATTCACCCCTCCACTTT	CASSQGRDSPLHF
TRBJ2-1	TRBD2	TRBV6-1	NA	TGTGCCAGCAGGGTGACTAGCTCCTACAATGGGCAGTTCTTC	CASRVTSSYNGQFF
TRBJ1-5	NA	TRBV28	few	TGTGCCAGCAGGGTGCAGAGTTATCAGCCCCAGCATTTT	CASRVQSYQPQHF
TRBJ2-1	NA	TRBV28	few	TGTGCCAGCCTCAAACGGGGGCAACGGGAGCAGTTCTTC	CASLKRGQREQFF
TRBJ1-4	NA	TRBV7-9	NA	TGTGCCAGCAGCTTAGCAGGGGCCCGTGAAAAACTGTTTTTT	CASSLAGAREKLFF
TRBJ2-2	NA	TRBV9	many	TGTGCCAGCAGCGTAGATAATCAGGAGCTGTTTTTT	CASSVDNQELFF
TRBJ1-5	NA	TRBV4-1	many	TGCGCCAGCAGCCAAGTGGCAGGCAATCAGCCCCAGCATTTT	CASSQVAGNQPQHF
TRBJ2-7	NA	TRBV12-3/TRBV12-4	many	TGTGCCAGCGGGGCCGTACTTGTTTACGGATACGAGCAGTACTTC	CASGAVLVYGYEQYF
TRBJ2-7	NA	TRBV7-2	NA	TGTGCCAGCAGCTTGGCCCGAGACCGCACCTACGAGCAGTACTTC	CASSLARDRTYEQYF
TRBJ2-1	TRBD2	TRBV28	many	TGTGCCAGCAGTTCCACAATGACTAGCGGGAGAGCCCACAATGAGCAGTTCTTC	CASSSTMTSGRAHNEQFF
TRBJ1-5	NA	TRBV20-1	few	TGCAGTGCTAGTGTATCCGAGTATAGCAATCAGCCCCAGCATTTT	CSASVSEYSNQPQHF
TRBJ2-1	NA	TRBV20-1	many	TGCAGTGCTTCAGATCGGTACTCCTACAATGAGCAGTTCTTC	CSASDRYSYNEQFF
TRBJ2-5	NA	TRBV18	many	TGTGCCAGCTCACCACTTCAAGAGACCCAGTACTTC	CASSPLQETQYF
TRBJ1-4	NA	TRBV7-8	many	TGTGCCAGCAGCTATGACCCCGTGAGTGAGCGAAAACTGTTTTTT	CASSYDPVSERKLFF
TRBJ2-1	TRBD2	TRBV20-1	many	TGCAGTGCTAGACCAAAAGGTGGGGGGAGGGAGGTCAATGAGCAGTTCTTC	CSARPKGGGREVNEQFF
TRBJ2-2	NA	TRBV6-2/TRBV6-3	NA	TGTGCCAGCGGTGGCGGGGAGCTGTTTTTT	CASGGGELFF
TRBJ1-1	NA	TRBV20-1	NA	TGCAGTGCTAGGGAAGGATTCAGGAACACTGAAGCTTTCTTT	CSAREGFRNTEAFF
TRBJ1-1	NA	TRBV27	many	TGTGCCAGCAGTTCACAGGGTAGGGGCACTGAAGCTTTCTTT	CASSSQGRGTEAFF
TRBJ2-3	NA	TRBV12-3/TRBV12-4	many	TGTGCCAGCAGGCGCCCGGGAGATACGCAGTATTTT	CASRRPGDTQYF
TRBJ2-7	TRBD1	TRBV6-2/TRBV6-3	many	TGTGCCAGCAGTTACTCGGACAGGCCCTACGAGCAGTACTTC	CASSYSDRPYEQYF
TRBJ2-3	TRBD2	TRBV28	NA	TGTGCCAGCAGTATTATTCCTCGACTAGCGGGATTGGGGGATACGCAGTATTTT	CASSIIPRLAGLGDTQYF
TRBJ2-7	NA	TRBV7-9	many	TGTGCCAGCAGTTTGGTTCCGTCCTACGAGCAGTACTTC	CASSLVPSYEQYF
TRBJ1-1	NA	TRBV5-5	NA	TGTGCCAGCAGCCCTGGAGGAGGGACGGGAACTGGAGCTTTCTTT	CASSPGGGTGTGAFF
TRBJ2-1	TRBD1	TRBV5-1	few	TGCGCCAGCAGCTTGGGCGACAGGGTCAGGGAAAATGAGCAGTTCTTC	CASSLGDRVRENEQFF
TRBJ2-7	NA	TRBV2	many	TGTGCCAGCAGTGCCCCCTTCTCGGGGTTCCAGAGCGAGCAGTACTTC	CASSAPFSGFQSEQYF
TRBJ2-1	NA	TRBV20-1	many	TGCAGTGCAACGGGAGAAATACAAGGGGATGAGCAGTTCTTC	CSATGEIQGDEQFF
TRBJ2-1	TRBD1	TRBV24-1	many	TGTGCCACCAGTGATTCTGGGACAGGGTTTAATGAGCAGTTCTTC	CATSDSGTGFNEQFF
TRBJ2-1	NA	TRBV7-2	few	TGTGCCAGCAGCTTAGGGACCCCAGGTCGGAATGAGCAGTTCTTC	CASSLGTPGRNEQFF
TRBJ1-2	NA	TRBV6-2/TRBV6-3	many	TGTGCCAGCTACAGGGTCAACTATGGCTACACCTTC	CASYRVNYGYTF
TRBJ2-1	TRBD2	TRBV9	NA	TGTGCCAGCAGCGTAGGTTGGCGGGAGCCCCACAATGAGCAGTTCTTC	CASSVGWREPHNEQFF
TRBJ2-7	NA	TRBV3-1	many	TGTGCCAGCAGCCAAGATAGATGGGACCACTACGAGCAGTACTTC	CASSQDRWDHYEQYF
TRBJ2-5	NA	TRBV9	NA	TGTGCCAGCCCCTTGACCTCACGGGAGAGGGGATCCTACTTC	CASPLTSRERGSYF
TRBJ1-1	NA	TRBV20-1	many	TGCAGTGCTAGCGGGGGGAAGGCTTTCTTT	CSASGGKAFF
TRBJ2-7	TRBD1	TRBV18	NA	TGTGCCAGCTCACCAGCGTCCAGGACAGGCCTCTCCTACGAGCAGTACTTC	CASSPASRTGLSYEQYF
TRBJ2-2	NA	TRBV25-1	few	TGTGCCAGCCCTACAACGGGAAGGGAAAACACCGGGGAGCTGTTTTTT	CASPTTGRENTGELFF
TRBJ2-6	NA	TRBV4-3	few	TGCGCCAGCAGCCAAGTAGGAGGGGCCAACGTCCTGACTTTC	CASSQVGGANVLTF
TRBJ2-7	TRBD2	TRBV6-2/TRBV6-3	NA	TGTGCCAGCAGTTACTCTGAAAGCGGGATGGCCTACGAGCAGTACTTC	CASSYSESGMAYEQYF
TRBJ2-3	NA	TRBV7-9	NA	TGTGCCAGCAGCTTGCCTCCAACCGGGGCCACAGATACGCAGTATTTT	CASSLPPTGATDTQYF
TRBJ1-1	NA	TRBV12-3/TRBV12-4	many	TGTGCCAGCAGTTTTGGACCTTGGACTGAAGCTTTCTTT	CASSFGPWTEAFF
TRBJ1-1	NA	TRBV7-9	few	TGTGCCAGCAACCCTCCCGGGGGGATCACTGAAGCTTTCTTT	CASNPPGGITEAFF
TRBJ2-1	TRBD2	TRBV28	many	TGTGCCAGCAGCCGCCGGGGTAGCGGGAGCAGTGAGCAGTTCTTC	CASSRRGSGSSEQFF
TRBJ2-1	NA	TRBV6-1	few	TGTGCCAGCATCCTATGGGGGCAAGCGATGAATGAGCAGTTCTTC	CASILWGQAMNEQFF
TRBJ2-5	NA	TRBV12-3/TRBV12-4	many	TGTGCCAGCAGTCCCGGCCCCACTATTCGAGAGACCCAGTACTTC	CASSPGPTIRETQYF
TRBJ1-5	NA	TRBV20-1	NA	TGCAGTGCCCAGTCGCCGGCAGGCGGCAATCAGCCCCAGCATTTT	CSAQSPAGGNQPQHF
TRBJ2-4	NA	TRBV11-2	few	TGTGCCAGCAGCCGAGGGACGACAATAGCCAAAAACATTCAGTACTTC	CASSRGTTIAKNIQYF
TRBJ2-2	NA	TRBV2	many	TGTGCCAGCAGTGTGTCCGCGGGTACCGGGGAGCTGTTTTTT	CASSVSAGTGELFF
TRBJ2-5	NA	TRBV30	NA	TGTGCCTGGAGTGTAGGAGGCCAAGAGACCCAGTACTTC	CAWSVGGQETQYF
TRBJ1-4	NA	TRBV7-9	many	TGTGCCAGCAGCTCCGCCTTTGGGGGGACGGATAATGAAAAACTGTTTTTT	CASSSAFGGTDNEKLFF
TRBJ2-7	TRBD2	TRBV9	NA	TGTGCCAGCAGCCGGGCTAGCGGGACTTACGAGCAGTACTTC	CASSRASGTYEQYF
TRBJ1-6	NA	TRBV18	NA	TGTGCCAGCTCACAACAGGGAGCTACAAATTCACCCCTCCACTTT	CASSQQGATNSPLHF
TRBJ2-2	TRBD1	TRBV12-3/TRBV12-4	many	TGTGCCAGCAGACGGACAGGCCAGACCGGGGAGCTGTTTTTT	CASRRTGQTGELFF
TRBJ2-1	TRBD2	TRBV6-1	NA	TGTGCCAGCAGTCGCGCAACTAGCGGGACCCACTATGAGCAGTTCTTC	CASSRATSGTHYEQFF